The sequence of this T cell receptor beta chain was determined in a study of cytomegalovirus exposure and HLA in healthy donors. On the study more broadly: Some 200 million T cells yielded approximately 100 million unique TCR beta sequences, as an earlier analysis found.

Study observations and caveats: A later analysis appeared to link common viral pathogens to several of the most significant clusters. What was likely a sequencing artifact was a cluster of highly shared sequence variants.

Trimming removed 8 bases from V and 6 bases from J, with 16 bases in between. This CDR3 is 13 amino acids long. Per the germline V gene, CDR1 is SGHTA and CDR2 is FQGTGA. This clone appeared a few times. Its target is unknown. Primers included in the PCR were 60 Vbeta and 13 Jbeta primers. Profiling relied on immunoSEQ multiplex PCR, and the TCRdb table lists in-frame clones only, not all of them. The sample carries 50,000 or so clones, 65% to 85% recorded once. The clonotype was recovered from a boy aged 10-17 years in good health and CMV-seropositive. The V call is TRBV7-3, the J call TRBJ1-1, with D unresolved. Sequenced sample: PBMCs. The CDR3 here is CASSEGLGAEAFF. The DNA of the CDR3 is TGTGCCAGCTCGGAGGGTCTGGGAGCTGAAGCTTTCTTT. Complete variable domain (other parts from reference TRBV7-3 and TRBJ1-1): GAGVSQTPSNKVTEKGKYVELRCDPISGHTALYWYRQSLGQGPEFLIYFQGTGAADDSGLPNDRFFAVRPEGSVSTLKIQRTERGDSAVYLCASSEGLGAEAFFGQGTRLTVV.